In this sample, the clone carrying this T cell receptor beta chain turned up a few times. Its antigen is still unknown. The CDR3 runs to 14 residues. Trimming took off 6 bases at V and 5 bases at J, with 13 bases between the two ends. Germline CDR1 and CDR2: LNHDA and SQIVND (reference sequence). The sample belongs to a study of early T cells in non-severe SARS-CoV-2 infection. Looking at the study overall: Unpaired chains resulted from sequencing bulk RNA of unsorted whole blood. Findings of the study overall: Clonotype matching in VDJdb favored anti-spike CD8 responses and did not capture private and CD4 specificities.

Researchers attached unique molecular identifiers to individual cDNA molecules. TCRdb used MiXCR to reprocess the 5' RACE reads, holding one entry per CDR3 protein. Of under 70,000 distinct CDR3 sequences listed, about 15% were seen once; the top ten hold roughly 10%. This chain connects TRBV19 to TRBJ2-2, with D possibly being TRBD1 (6 bases). The sample was whole blood, taken at baseline. This clonotype was obtained from an adult who was a healthcare worker with PCR-confirmed SARS-CoV-2 infection or an uninfected control (not recorded which). Written as DNA, the CDR3 is TGTGCCAGTAGGCTGACAGGCGGAACCGGGGAGCTGTTTTTT. This gives the protein CASRLTGGTGELFF.